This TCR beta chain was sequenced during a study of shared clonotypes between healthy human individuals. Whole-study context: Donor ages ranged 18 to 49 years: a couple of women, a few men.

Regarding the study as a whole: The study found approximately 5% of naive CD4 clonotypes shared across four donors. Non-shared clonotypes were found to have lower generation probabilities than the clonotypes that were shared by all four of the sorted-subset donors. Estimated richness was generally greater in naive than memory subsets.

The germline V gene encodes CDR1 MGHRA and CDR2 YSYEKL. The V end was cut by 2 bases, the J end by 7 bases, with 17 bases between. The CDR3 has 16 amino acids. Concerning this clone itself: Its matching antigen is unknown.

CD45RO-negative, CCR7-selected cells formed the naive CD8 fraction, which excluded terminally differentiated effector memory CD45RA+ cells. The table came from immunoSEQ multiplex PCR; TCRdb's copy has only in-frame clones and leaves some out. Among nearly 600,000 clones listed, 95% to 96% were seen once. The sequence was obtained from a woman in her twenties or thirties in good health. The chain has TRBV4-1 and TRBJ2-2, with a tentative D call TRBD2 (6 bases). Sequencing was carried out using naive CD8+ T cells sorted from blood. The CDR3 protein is CASSQQGPLGGGELFF. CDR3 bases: TGCGCCAGCAGCCAACAGGGACCACTCGGGGGCGGGGAGCTGTTTTTT.